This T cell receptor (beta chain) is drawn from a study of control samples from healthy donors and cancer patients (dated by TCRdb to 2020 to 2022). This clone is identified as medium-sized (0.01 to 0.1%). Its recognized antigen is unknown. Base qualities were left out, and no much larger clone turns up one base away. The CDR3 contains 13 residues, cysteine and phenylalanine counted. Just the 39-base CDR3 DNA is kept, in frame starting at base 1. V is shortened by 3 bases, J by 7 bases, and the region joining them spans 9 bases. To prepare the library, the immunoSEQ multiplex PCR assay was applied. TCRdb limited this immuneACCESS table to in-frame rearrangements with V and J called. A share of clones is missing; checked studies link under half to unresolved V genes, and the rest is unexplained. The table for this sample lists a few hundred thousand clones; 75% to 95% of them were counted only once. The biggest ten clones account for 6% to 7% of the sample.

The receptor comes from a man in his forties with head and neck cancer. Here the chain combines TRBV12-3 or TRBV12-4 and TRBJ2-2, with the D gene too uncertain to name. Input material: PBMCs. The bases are TGTGCCAGCAGTTTGGCCTCCCTCGGGGAGCTGTTTTTT. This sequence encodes CASSLASLGELFF.